This TCR beta chain appears in the sequencing data of a study of cytomegalovirus exposure and HLA in healthy donors (dated by TCRdb to 2015 to 2018). Background for the entire study: An earlier analysis of about 560 of the donors reported about 300 Gb of sequence data and 117 million unique TCR beta sequences obtained from around 180 million T cells. An early release covering approximately 600 HLA-typed donors comprised 250 to 350 gigabases of sequencing data and tens of millions of unique TCR sequences. Of the 350 to 400 genotyped donors, over 70% fell in the genetic ancestry cluster associated with self-reported Caucasian donors. The aim of the study was to test whether cataloging public T cell receptors could identify signatures of past pathogen exposure. The study profiled the T cell repertoires of fewer than 850 subjects by immunosequencing and related them to cytomegalovirus serostatus. In addition to the first cohort of around 670 subjects, a separate validation cohort of about 120 different subjects was used. The study combined high-throughput TCR immunosequencing, statistical association of individual TCRs with disease status, and machine learning to predict cytomegalovirus infection status. To study patterns of TCR occurrence, a later analysis re-analyzed previously published TCR beta repertoires from more than 550 donors and added high-resolution HLA genotyping. In the later analysis, no new phenotypic data were used to find candidate immune exposures; instead, reliance was placed on TCR beta sequences and their occurrence across donors. An earlier analysis of 587 of the donors used high-throughput TCR beta sequencing to judge whether each TCR beta V gene segment behaved as functional or pseudogenic. Donor age, sex, ethnicity and CMV serostatus were compiled together with the repertoire data. Genome-wide SNP genotypes for about 65% of the roughly 700 donors were used in a later genetic analysis, which treated that subset as a discovery cohort. Every discovery cohort repertoire had been produced on one sequencing platform. HLA typing covered class I and class II loci at four-digit resolution. The number of typed donors differed by locus: roughly 629-640 for A, B, C, DRB1 and DQB1; roughly 510 for DQA1; around 610 for DPA1; and some 450 for DPB1. Roughly 5 DR-DQ haplotypes were handled as single units for association and clustering, since linkage in the cohort was strong. Across approximately 400 genotyped donors of the cohort, an average of approximately 240,000 unique TCR beta nucleotide sequences per donor were sequenced, and approximately 17% of those sequences were non-productive. General findings and caveats noted by the study authors: The 87-base-pair reads could not distinguish some IMGT-functional V segments, including TRBV6-2 and TRBV6-3, so those segments were excluded. A further reported finding was that TCR beta sequences accurately predicted the HLA-A and HLA-B alleles for most subjects in the first cohort. The authors suggested that the approach could potentially be extended to other disease states and immunological phenotypes. Because some donors lacked HLA typing at each locus, the association tests relied only on the typed subset. When HLA alleles, especially DR and DQ, strongly co-occurred, attributing TCR associations to individual alleles was difficult. An earlier analysis of 450 to 750 of the donors showed that most TCR beta V segments appeared in productive rearrangements either about 90% or about 30% of the time, which broadly matched IMGT annotations. The sequencing pipeline was judged likely to have produced a cluster of highly shared sequence variants as a technical artifact. In a later analysis, several top co-occurrence clusters were reported to appear linked to parvovirus B19, influenza, CMV and Epstein-Barr virus. The earlier analysis of some 540 of the donors excluded around 17 rarely observed V segments, including chromosome 9 orphons, because counts were too low. CMV serostatus was the only immune exposure information available for the cohort. The classifier was reported to diagnose cytomegalovirus status with high specificity and sensitivity in both the original cohort and the validation cohort. This cohort had only TCR beta chains sequenced, and the lack of alpha or paired-chain data limited which features could be detected. In a later analysis, HLA-associated TCR beta chains were found to be more clonally expanded and to have lower generation probabilities than equally common non-associated chains. A few of the identified cytomegalovirus-associated TCR beta chains were confirmed in vitro to be specific for cytomegalovirus antigens. Linkage disequilibrium might explain the correlated functional status among segregating V segments, but an unknown experimental factor could not be ruled out. Roughly uniform sequencing depth across donors was assumed in presence/absence analyses, although this assumption may not hold. Most TCR sequences were seen in very few donors, while some public TCRs were found in many individuals. In a later analysis, about 17,000 TCR beta sequences were associated with specific HLA alleles at a false discovery rate of 0.05. According to a later genetic analysis, donors in an Asian-associated ancestry cluster had fewer N-insertions in productive TCRs than the approximately 630-donor mean. V-gene and J-gene trimming of TCR beta chains was associated with a missense DCLRE1C variant in a later genetic analysis, and the association was replicated in an independent cohort. According to a later analysis, most CMV-associated TCR beta chains appeared to be HLA-restricted, and the HLA associations seemed to be driven largely by CMV exposure. In a later analysis, the rate of TCR association differed among HLA loci, with DRB1 alleles having the most associated TCRs and HLA-C alleles having the fewest. The study gave a list of roughly 150 TCR beta chains associated with cytomegalovirus.

Receptor amplification or capture employed the immunoSEQ multiplex PCR assay. The multiplex PCR relied on a mix of 60 forward primers for TCR Vbeta segments and 13 reverse primers for TCR Jbeta segments. A multiplex PCR assay on genomic DNA amplified the CDR3 region of rearranged TCR beta genes. On the Illumina HiSeq System, the amplified TCR beta libraries were sequenced as 87-base-pair reads. As for how the authors treated the data: A later analysis counted tens of millions of unique TCR beta chains across the 640 or so repertoires, and roughly 9.9 million of these chains were shared by at least two donors. To remove PCR and sequencing errors, raw reads were error-corrected and collapsed into unique sequences using a nearest-neighbor algorithm that merged closely related sequences. CDR3 sequences were aligned to IMGT reference sequences to assign V, D and J gene segments. For a sequence to be retained, a match of at least six nucleotides was required to both a V gene segment and a J gene segment. Rearrangements were called productive when the CDR3 lacked stop codons and stayed in frame with V and J; all others were non-productive. Following IMGT convention, CDR3 was defined as the stretch from the second conserved V-encoded cysteine to the conserved J-encoded phenylalanine. The earlier analysis of about 530 of the donors excluded any sequence lacking an unambiguous match to a single V gene segment. An earlier analysis of approximately 590 of the donors called V segments functional above 56.7% productive rearrangements and segregating when the between-donor standard deviation exceeded 5%. A statistical classification framework was developed to diagnose cytomegalovirus status using the catalog of TCR beta chain sequences. In a later analysis, V and J genes were assigned by comparing TCR nucleotide sequences against IMGT/GENE-DB human TR gene sequences. A later analysis assigned CDR3 sequences and most-parsimonious VDJ recombination scenarios with the TCRdist pipeline. In a later analysis, each TCR beta chain was defined by its CDR3 amino acid sequence together with its V-gene family, and reads without a unique V-gene family were excluded. To address suspected cross-contamination and a sequencing artifact, a later analysis removed roughly 580 highly shared, low-generation-probability nucleotide sequences. For each public chain, a later analysis derived a clonal expansion index from normalized ranks of inferred template counts within each repertoire. In a later analysis, generation probabilities were computed using a VDJ recombination model fitted to out-of-frame rearrangements, and the results were checked against IGoR. In a later analysis, hypergeometric tests were used to score TCR-TCR, TCR-HLA and TCR-CMV co-occurrence, with a repertoire-size bias correction applied to TCR pairs. A later analysis estimated false discovery rates by permuting HLA or CMV assignments 20 times. In a later analysis, co-occurring TCRs were grouped with DBSCAN, and TCRdist sequence similarity was added when clustering was performed within HLA-allele-positive subsets. Repertoires with fewer than 30,000 or more than 120,000 public chains were left out of co-occurrence clustering, as were five repertoires with anomalous nucleotide sharing. TCRdb provides this immuneACCESS table in a form limited to in-frame rearrangements. Some clones are lacking; in checked studies, under half of them reflect an unresolved V gene, and why the rest are absent is not known. The D gene and trimming were derived from the DNA, and the V and J assignments and clone size from that table. The sample records 150,000 to 200,000 clones, roughly four fifths of which are singletons. The ten biggest clones cover roughly 1.5% of the sample.

The cohort comprised hundreds of healthy bone marrow donors. Cohort members were all nominally healthy when sampled, although unrecorded immune exposures were likely present. The donor tested CMV seronegative and was one of the 352 seronegative cohort members. A peripheral blood sample was provided by each donor, and peripheral blood mononuclear cells were used for TCR beta sequencing. Genomic DNA extraction from the blood cell samples was performed with the Qiagen DNeasy Blood Extraction Kit. The count of this clone is one. This receptor's antigen is unknown. It has no much larger one-base neighbor in the sample; base qualities were not kept. Compared with germline, V lacks 3 bases and J lacks 2 bases; bases without a gene match: 1. The CDR3 starts with the cysteine, ends with the phenylalanine, and has 14 residues. Only the CDR3 DNA is retained, 42 bases long and in frame from the first base. In the germline V gene (reference sequence), CDR1 corresponds to MNHNY and CDR2 to SVGAGI.

This sequence originates from a man aged 50 or older in good health and CMV-seronegative. This sequence uses TRBV6-6 and TRBJ2-7; a stretch of 10 junction bases matches TRBD2. Sequencing was carried out using PBMCs. This receptor has the CDR3 CASSYGTSAYEQYF. In nucleotides, the sequence is TGTGCCAGCAGTTATGGGACTAGCGCCTACGAGCAGTACTTC.